This record looks at one T cell receptor beta chain sequence and its context. TCRdb recomputed calls from the 5' RACE reads with MiXCR, one row per CDR3 protein. The table shows about 74,000 distinct CDR3 sequences, with roughly 6.9% occurring only once. The sample belongs to a study of T cells after yellow fever vaccination. Trimming removed 4 bases from V and 6 bases from J, with 15 bases in between. Germline V gives CDR1 SGHDT, CDR2 YYEEEE. CDR3 length: 14 amino acids. The J gene is TRBJ2-3, the V gene TRBV5-6; perhaps TRBD2 as D (6 bases). The sequences come from CD8+ T cells sorted from PBMCs, collected 5 to 6 days after the first yellow fever vaccination. This receptor was obtained from a man aged 18 to 30 who received the YFV17D yellow fever vaccine. The CDR3 spells CASSGGLSPDTQYF. CDR3 DNA sequence: TGTGCCAGCAGCGGGGGACTCTCTCCCGATACGCAGTATTTT.